This TCR beta chain emerged from a study of blood T cells in healthy people across ages. The wider study: Template switching caught about one barcoded beta molecule for each two T cells.

For the second PCR, which ran for roughly 6 to 11 cycles, a sample-barcoded 5' primer and a J-beta primer mix were used. Using its own MiXCR run on the 5' RACE reads, TCRdb lists one record per CDR3 protein. The data contain more than 650,000 distinct CDR3 sequences, 20% to 25% of them singletons. Germline V gene lookup returns CDR1 LNHNV and CDR2 YYDKDF (reference sequence). V was clipped by 7 bases and J by 3 bases, with 18 bases between them. This CDR3 is 15 amino acids long. Sequenced: blood. This chain connects TRBV15 to TRBJ1-1; D is undetermined. This TCR came from a man between 65 and 79 years old in good health. CDR3 residues: CATTLSVGRDTEAFF. The DNA of the CDR3 is TGTGCCACCACCCTTAGTGTCGGCCGGGACACTGAAGCTTTCTTT.